This T cell receptor beta chain is drawn from a study of identical twins. This CDR3 is built from 16 residues. The germline gives CDR1 LGHNA, CDR2 YNFKEQ. The ends lost 0 bases at V and 7 bases at J; junction bases unmatched: 6. Every donor was a healthy Caucasian. MiXCR was run by TCRdb on the 5' RACE reads, yielding one entry per CDR3 protein. The data contain around 470,000 distinct CDR3 sequences, 13% to 15% of them singletons. The same data also contributed to another study, on yellow fever vaccine responses in identical twins.

What was sequenced was CD4+ T cells sorted from blood. The sequence derives from a woman aged 18-35 years in good health. This rearrangement joins TRBV4-2 to TRBJ2-2; 9 nucleotides line up with TRBD2. The DNA for the CDR3 is TGTGCCAGCAGCCAAGAATTAGCGGGAGCCGGCGGGGAGCTGTTTTTT. This translates into CASSQELAGAGGELFF.